The source of this TCR beta chain is a study of T cells in Graves' hyperthyroidism and ophthalmopathy. V shed 7 bases and J shed 3 bases, with 15 bases lying between them. Germline V gives CDR1 SGHTA, CDR2 FQGNSA. The CDR3 length is 14 residues. Authors of the study amplified TCR beta CDR3 regions from RNA transcripts. With the HTBI primer set, the TCR CDR3 went through a first round of RT-PCR. TCRdb analysed the multiplex PCR reads with MiXCR anew, one entry per CDR3 protein. There are 490,000 or so distinct CDR3 sequences in the sample; 15% to 20% occur only once, and about 45% lies in the top ten. The source material was blood. This sequence joins TRBV7-2 and TRBJ1-2; D uncertain. The source of this sequence is a man aged 35 to 55 with Graves' ophthalmopathy. DNA for the CDR3: TGTGCCAGCACGACCTCCCAAGATTACTATGGCTACACCTTC. Translated: CASTTSQDYYGYTF.